Listed below are T cell receptor beta chains from one sample, sequenced in a study of T cells in Graves' hyperthyroidism and ophthalmopathy. Via MiXCR, TCRdb re-called the multiplex PCR reads, giving one row per CDR3 protein. Of approximately 740,000 distinct CDR3 sequences in the sample, 14% were seen once. Sequencing input: blood. These receptors originate from a woman aged 18-29 years with Graves' hyperthyroidism. Each CDR3 is given with its conserved first and last residue. D genes are given only for firm matches.

D	V	J	CDR3
-	TRBV28	TRBJ2-7	CASSRQSPYYEQYF
TRBD1	TRBV5-5	TRBJ2-7	CASSALPGQGANEQYF
-	TRBV19	TRBJ1-1	CASSSPGQLLNTEAFF
-	TRBV7-9	TRBJ1-1	CASSLEAEAFF
TRBD2	TRBV7-9	TRBJ2-1	CASSFAGGGSSTNEQFF
TRBD1	TRBV5-4	TRBJ2-1	CASSAVPSSGQGENEQFF
TRBD1	TRBV3-1	TRBJ2-1	CASSRKGQGAYNEQFF
TRBD2	TRBV6-1	TRBJ2-1	CASPSPSGRGTYNEQFF
-	TRBV12-3/TRBV12-4	TRBJ2-2	CASLMPPGELFF
-	TRBV11-2	TRBJ2-7	CASSLGWGPKYF
TRBD2	TRBV18	TRBJ2-7	CASSPRAGGGHEQYF
-	TRBV5-6	TRBJ2-1	CASSSLLRNEQFF
-	TRBV6-2/TRBV6-3	TRBJ2-7	CASSYKTGYEQYF
-	TRBV28	TRBJ1-5	CASSPDLNYSNQPQHF
-	TRBV30	TRBJ1-1	CAWNGRVNEAFF
-	TRBV5-8	TRBJ2-5	CASSLSTVTTQYF
-	TRBV6-1	TRBJ2-3	CASSALRLSTDTQYF
TRBD1	TRBV18	TRBJ2-1	CASSPILGQMYNEQFF
TRBD1	TRBV2	TRBJ2-2	CASIDRGATGELFF
-	TRBV28	TRBJ2-1	CASSFSDNEQFF
-	TRBV7-2	TRBJ2-1	CASSSGAATGEQFF
TRBD2	TRBV15	TRBJ2-3	CATSRASGTSGRGADTQYF
-	TRBV30	TRBJ2-7	CAWTFGDGPYEQYF
TRBD1	TRBV12-3/TRBV12-4	TRBJ1-2	CASSWVQGAGGYTF
TRBD2	TRBV7-2	TRBJ2-5	CASSLSLAVETQYF
-	TRBV25-1	TRBJ1-6	CASSEVSRGGASSPLHF
-	TRBV13	TRBJ2-3	CASSLGGGGSTDTQYF
TRBD2	TRBV13	TRBJ2-7	CASSPGGRAYEQYF
-	TRBV2	TRBJ1-6	CASSELPLYNSPLHF
TRBD1	TRBV4-1	TRBJ2-2	CASSPRQGAPRLAPTGELFF
-	TRBV4-1	TRBJ2-1	CASSQPRIRLNEQFF
TRBD1	TRBV5-1	TRBJ2-3	CASSLDRDPTDTQYF
TRBD2	TRBV7-8	TRBJ2-7	CASSSLPGLTSGEQYF
-	TRBV29-1	TRBJ2-2	CSVEQGKAGELFF
-	TRBV27	TRBJ2-6	CASSPFGAFELSGANVLTF
-	TRBV10-3	TRBJ2-1	CAKQGGKSYNEQFF
-	TRBV25-1	TRBJ1-2	CASSEGGQAYGYTF
-	TRBV5-1	TRBJ1-2	CASSLDTGNYGYTF
-	TRBV7-2	TRBJ2-7	CASSPRDRLVASYEQYF
-	TRBV30	TRBJ2-1	CAWSVLPNEQFF
-	TRBV6-2/TRBV6-3	TRBJ1-2	CASSQNQGNYGYTF